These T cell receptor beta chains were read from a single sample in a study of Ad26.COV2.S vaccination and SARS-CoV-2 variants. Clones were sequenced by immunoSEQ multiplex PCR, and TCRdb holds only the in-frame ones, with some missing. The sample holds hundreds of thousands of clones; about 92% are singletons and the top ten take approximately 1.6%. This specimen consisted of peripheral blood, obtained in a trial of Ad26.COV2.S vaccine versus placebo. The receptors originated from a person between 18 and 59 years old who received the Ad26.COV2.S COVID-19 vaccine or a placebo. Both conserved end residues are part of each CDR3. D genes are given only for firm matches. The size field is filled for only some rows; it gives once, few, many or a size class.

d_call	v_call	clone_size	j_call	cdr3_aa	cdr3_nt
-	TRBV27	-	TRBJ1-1	CASSLMGGLNTEAFF	TGTGCCAGCAGTTTAATGGGGGGACTAAACACTGAAGCTTTCTTT
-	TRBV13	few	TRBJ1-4	CASSLALSTNEKLFF	TGTGCCAGCAGCTTAGCACTATCAACTAATGAAAAACTGTTTTTT
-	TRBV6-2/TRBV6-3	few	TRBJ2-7	CASSLTPYEQYF	TGTGCCAGCAGCCTTACCCCCTACGAGCAGTACTTC
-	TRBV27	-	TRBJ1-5	CASSFRGGPQHF	TGTGCCAGCAGCTTTAGGGGAGGGCCCCAGCATTTT
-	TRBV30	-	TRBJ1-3	CAWSHGASGNTIYF	TGTGCCTGGAGTCACGGGGCCTCTGGAAACACCATATATTTT
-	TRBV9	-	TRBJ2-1	CASSVGTAPNEQFF	TGTGCCAGCAGCGTAGGGACGGCTCCCAATGAGCAGTTCTTC
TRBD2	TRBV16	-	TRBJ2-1	CASSQSGGGTSYNEQFF	TGTGCCAGCAGCCAATCGGGGGGGGGTACCTCCTACAATGAGCAGTTCTTC
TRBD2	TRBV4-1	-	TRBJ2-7	CAGSPRTSGLAYEQYF	TGCGCCGGCAGCCCCAGAACTAGCGGGTTAGCCTACGAGCAGTACTTC
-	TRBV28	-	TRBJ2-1	CASSFSGQGGSNEQFF	TGTGCCAGCAGTTTTTCTGGGCAGGGCGGTAGCAATGAGCAGTTCTTC
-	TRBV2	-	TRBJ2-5	CASALPTGRQETQYF	TGTGCCAGCGCGCTCCCGACAGGGAGGCAAGAGACCCAGTACTTC
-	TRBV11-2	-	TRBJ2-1	CASSLGWAQGSEQFF	TGTGCCAGCAGCTTGGGTTGGGCACAGGGCAGTGAGCAGTTCTTC
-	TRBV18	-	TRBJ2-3	CASSPQAESTDTQYF	TGTGCCAGCTCACCCCAGGCAGAGAGCACAGATACGCAGTATTTT
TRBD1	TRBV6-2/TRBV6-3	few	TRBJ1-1	CASSSPMGQTIWPAFF	TGTGCCAGCAGTTCACCAATGGGACAGACCATTTGGCCAGCTTTCTTT
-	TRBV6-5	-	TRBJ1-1	CASSYSYRAITEAFF	TGTGCCAGCAGTTACTCGTACAGGGCCATCACTGAAGCTTTCTTT
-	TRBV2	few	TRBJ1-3	CASSARAGNTIYF	TGTGCCAGCAGTGCCAGGGCTGGAAACACCATATATTTT
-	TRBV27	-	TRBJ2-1	CASSLSLSYNEQFF	TGTGCCAGCAGTTTAAGTTTATCCTACAATGAGCAGTTCTTC
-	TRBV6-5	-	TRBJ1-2	CASSYKGMVGGYTF	TGTGCCAGCAGTTACAAGGGGATGGTGGGTGGCTACACCTTC
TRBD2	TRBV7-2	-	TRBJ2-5	CASSSGLAGEETQYF	TGTGCCAGCAGCTCGGGACTAGCGGGGGAAGAGACCCAGTACTTC
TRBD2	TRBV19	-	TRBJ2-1	CASSIPQRGVYNEQFF	TGTGCCAGTAGTATTCCCCAGCGGGGGGTCTACAATGAGCAGTTCTTC
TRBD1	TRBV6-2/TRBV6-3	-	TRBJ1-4	CASSPGTGEPTGEKLFF	TGTGCCAGCAGCCCCGGGACAGGGGAACCGACGGGTGAAAAACTGTTTTTT
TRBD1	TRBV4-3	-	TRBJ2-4	CASSLDRVMAKNIQYF	TGCGCCAGCAGCCTCGACAGGGTTATGGCCAAAAACATTCAGTACTTC
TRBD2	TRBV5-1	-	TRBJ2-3	CASSSSLGLAGGDTQYF	TGCGCCAGCAGCTCCTCGCTTGGACTAGCGGGGGGGGATACGCAGTATTTT
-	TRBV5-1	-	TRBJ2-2	CASSLVALNTGELFF	TGCGCCAGCAGCTTGGTGGCCCTAAACACCGGGGAGCTGTTTTTT
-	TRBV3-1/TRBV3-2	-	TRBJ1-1	CASSQVRGTEAFF	TGTGCCAGCAGCCAAGTTAGGGGTACTGAAGCTTTCTTT
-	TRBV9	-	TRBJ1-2	CASSVGDNYGYTF	TGTGCCAGCAGCGTAGGGGATAACTATGGCTACACCTTC
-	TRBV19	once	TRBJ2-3	CASTDRPGLTFYF	TGTGCCAGCACGGACCGACCGGGACTCACGTTCTATTTT
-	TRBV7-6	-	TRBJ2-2	CASSLVYTGELFF	TGTGCCAGCAGCTTAGTATATACCGGGGAGCTGTTTTTT
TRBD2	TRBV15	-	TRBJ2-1	CATSPPGTSGGAEQFF	TGTGCCACCAGCCCTCCCGGGACTAGCGGGGGGGCGGAACAGTTCTTC
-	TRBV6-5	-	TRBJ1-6	CASSLGGDDSPLHF	TGTGCCAGCAGTTTGGGAGGGGATGATTCACCCCTCCACTTT
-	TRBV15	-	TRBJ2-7	CATSMGEIGYEQYF	TGTGCCACCTCGATGGGGGAGATCGGGTACGAGCAGTACTTC
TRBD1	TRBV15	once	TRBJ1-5	CATSLSDRGLLYSNQPQHF	TGTGCCACCAGCCTTTCGGACAGGGGACTCCTTTATAGCAATCAGCCCCAGCATTTT
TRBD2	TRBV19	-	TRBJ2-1	CASRLAGGNEQFF	TGTGCCAGTAGACTAGCGGGGGGGAATGAGCAGTTCTTC
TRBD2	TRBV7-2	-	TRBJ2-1	CASSLGTSVNNEQFF	TGTGCCAGCAGCTTAGGGACTAGCGTGAACAATGAGCAGTTCTTC
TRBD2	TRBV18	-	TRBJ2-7	CASSGEGPYEQYF	TGTGCCAGCTCCGGGGAGGGGCCCTACGAGCAGTACTTC
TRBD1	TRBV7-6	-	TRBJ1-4	CASSSPGQGEDEKLFF	TGTGCCAGCAGCTCTCCGGGACAGGGTGAGGATGAAAAACTGTTTTTT
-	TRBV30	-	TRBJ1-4	CGGFVNEKLFF	TGTGGCGGCTTCGTTAATGAAAAACTGTTTTTT
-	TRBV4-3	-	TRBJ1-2	CASSQDRQVKGGYTF	TGCGCCAGCAGCCAAGATCGTCAGGTTAAAGGTGGCTACACCTTC
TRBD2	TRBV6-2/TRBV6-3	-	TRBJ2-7	CASSYSLAGGPGEQYF	TGTGCCAGCAGTTACTCGCTGGCGGGGGGGCCCGGCGAGCAGTACTTC
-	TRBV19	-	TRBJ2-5	CASSRRRQETQYF	TGTGCCAGTAGTAGGCGGAGACAAGAGACCCAGTACTTC
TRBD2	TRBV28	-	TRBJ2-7	CASSTTSGGTIILYEQYF	TGTGCCAGCAGTACCACTAGCGGGGGAACCATAATACTCTACGAGCAGTACTTC
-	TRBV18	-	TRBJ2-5	CASSRSGRGQETQYF	TGTGCCAGCTCACGTTCGGGGAGGGGGCAAGAGACCCAGTACTTC
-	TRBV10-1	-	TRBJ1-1	CASSGTAPNTEAFF	TGCGCCAGCAGTGGGACAGCTCCTAACACTGAAGCTTTCTTT
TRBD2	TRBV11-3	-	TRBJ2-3	CASSSKTSGDQTDTQYF	TGTGCCAGCAGCTCCAAGACTAGCGGGGACCAAACAGATACGCAGTATTTT
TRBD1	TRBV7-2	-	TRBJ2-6	CASSLIGTGGFGANVLTF	TGTGCCAGCAGCTTAATCGGGACAGGGGGCTTTGGGGCCAACGTCCTGACTTTC
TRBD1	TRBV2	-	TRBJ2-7	CASIPLEGQGEYF	TGTGCCAGCATCCCCCTGGAAGGTCAGGGGGAGTACTTC
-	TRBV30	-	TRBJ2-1	CAWSVYSSLRGRIPVSNEQFF	TGTGCCTGGAGTGTGTATTCGTCATTGCGGGGGCGAATACCGGTGTCCAATGAGCAGTTCTTC
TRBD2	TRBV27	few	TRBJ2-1	CASSYPRGGRYNEQFF	TGTGCCAGCAGTTACCCCCGGGGGGGTCGCTACAATGAGCAGTTCTTC
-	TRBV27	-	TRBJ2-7	CASSLGVTTSYEQYF	TGTGCCAGCAGTTTAGGTGTCACAACCTCCTACGAGCAGTACTTC
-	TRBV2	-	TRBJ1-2	CASSQSGSGNYGYTF	TGTGCCAGCAGCCAGAGCGGGTCCGGTAACTATGGCTACACCTTC
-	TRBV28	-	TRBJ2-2	CASSLGQGWSGELFF	TGTGCCAGCAGTTTAGGGCAGGGTTGGTCCGGGGAGCTGTTTTTT